Shown below are 24 T cell receptor beta chains from a single sample sequenced in a study of beta chain features in type 1 diabetes. Expressed TCRB transcripts got sequenced, as all isolated RNA was reverse transcribed. Clones were read by immunoSEQ multiplex PCR, and TCRdb kept only the in-frame ones, dropping some. Of under 950,000 clones listed, roughly 17% are singletons. Sequenced input: naive CD4+ T cells from blood. All receptors come from a woman aged 18-30 years in good health.

This chain links TRBV18 with TRBJ1-2; D not certain. This CDR3 has 15 residues. The germline V gene has CDR1 KGHSH and CDR2 LQKENI. The V and J ends lost 3 bases and 2 bases respectively, with 13 bases between them. The CDR3 is CASSPVVRPNYGYTF. CDR3 sequence (DNA): TGTGCCAGCTCACCCGTCGTCAGACCAAACTATGGCTACACCTTC.

This chain links TRBV27 with TRBJ2-7; tentatively, D is TRBD2 (6 bases). This CDR3 has 15 amino acids. The V end was cut by 6 bases, the J end by 1 base, with 16 bases between. Looked up from germline, CDR1 is MNHEY and CDR2 is SMNVEV (reference sequence). As DNA, the CDR3 is TGTGCCAGCAGCCAAGGGGCGGGATTGTCCTACGAGCAGTACTTC. Its protein product is CASSQGAGLSYEQYF.

A note on this clone: A read error may produce the germline difference seen at one junction end. The chain combines TRBV7-7 with TRBJ2-2; D is unclear. Germline V gene sequence: CDR1 SSHAT, CDR2 FNYEAQ (reference sequence). The CDR3 length is 13 residues. CDR3 sequence reads: CASSSLSGGELFF. CDR3 nucleotides: TGTGCTAGCAGCTCCCTTTCTGGGGGGGAGCTGTTTTTT. The whole variable domain, filled in from reference TRBV7-7 and TRBJ2-2, reads GAGVSQSPRYKVTKRGQDVTLRCDPISSHATLYWYQQALGQGPEFLTYFNYEAQPDKSGLPSDRFSAERPEGSISTLTIQRTEQRDSAMYRCASSSLSGGELFFGEGSRLTVL.

The chain couples TRBV18 to TRBJ2-6; TRBD1 agrees at 7 bases. This CDR3 region has 18 residues. The V gene end was trimmed by 6 bases and the J gene end by 2 bases; junction bases not matched to a gene: 13. Per germline, CDR1 KGHSH and CDR2 LQKENI. Written as DNA, the CDR3 is TGTGCCAGCTCCCCAAAGATCGAGGGGGCTGCTGGGGCCAACGTCCTGACTTTC. Translating gives CASSPKIEGAAGANVLTF.

This clone was detected a few times. The chain uses TRBV9 and TRBJ2-3; 14 bases are shared with TRBD2. There are 16 residues in the CDR3. The V segment lost 3 bases and the J segment 6 bases; nucleotides outside the gene matches: 6. Per the germline V gene, CDR1 is SGDLS and CDR2 is YYNGEE. The CDR3 reads CASSETSGRASDTQYF. The CDR3 region has the DNA TGTGCCAGCAGCGAGACTAGCGGGAGGGCCAGCGATACGCAGTATTTT. Complete variable domain (other parts from reference TRBV9 and TRBJ2-3): DSGVTQTPKHLITATGQRVTLRCSPRSGDLSVYWYQQSLDQGLQFLIQYYNGEERAKGNILERFSAQQFPDLHSELNLSSLELGDSALYFCASSETSGRASDTQYFGPGTRLTVL.

This clone was seen only a few times. The rearrangement links TRBV9 to TRBJ2-3, with 7 bases aligning to TRBD2. The CDR3 sequence is 15 residues long. Germline V gene data show CDR1 as SGDLS and CDR2 as YYNGEE. The V and J ends lost 0 bases and 6 bases, in that order; junction bases with no gene match: 7. The CDR3 sequence is CASSVVPGGADTQYF. For the CDR3, the DNA is TGTGCCAGCAGCGTAGTGCCGGGGGGAGCGGATACGCAGTATTTT. The full variable domain, in which reference TRBV9 and TRBJ2-3 provide the parts outside the CDR3, is DSGVTQTPKHLITATGQRVTLRCSPRSGDLSVYWYQQSLDQGLQFLIQYYNGEERAKGNILERFSAQQFPDLHSELNLSSLELGDSALYFCASSVVPGGADTQYFGPGTRLTVL.

This clone was detected only a few times. The DNA for the CDR3 is TGCGCCAGCAGCTTGGGACTGCCGCGAAGAGAGACCCAGTACTTC. Translating it yields CASSLGLPRRETQYF. This chain connects TRBV5-1 to TRBJ2-5; D is ambiguous. Trimming stripped 0 bases from V and 4 bases from J, with 13 bases between. This CDR3 spans 15 amino acids. The germline V gene has CDR1 SGHRS and CDR2 YFSETQ.

This clone was observed a handful of times. The chain links TRBV10-2 to TRBJ1-5; unclear D gene. V was cut by 7 bases and J by 4 bases, with 17 bases left in between. Per germline, CDR1 WSHSY and CDR2 SAAADI. The CDR3 spans 15 residues. CDR3 sequence: CASTAGNKGNQPQHF. Written as DNA, the CDR3 is TGCGCCAGCACGGCGGGGAATAAAGGTAATCAGCCCCAGCATTTT.

V and J are TRBV9 and TRBJ2-1, with a tentative D call TRBD1 (6 bases). V lost 0 bases and J lost 10, with 17 bases in between. Germline V lookup: CDR1 SGDLS, CDR2 YYNGEE. The CDR3 contains 15 residues. DNA for the CDR3: TGTGCCAGCAGCGTAGACAGGGCGGCTGGCGGAGAGCAGTTCTTC. Residues: CASSVDRAAGGEQFF.

In this sample, this clone turned up a few times. The chain is built from TRBV19 and TRBJ1-2, with 7 bases aligning to TRBD1. The ends lost 0 bases at V and 4 bases at J; junction bases unmatched: 5. This CDR3 has 15 residues. CDR1 is LNHDA, CDR2 SQIVND, per germline (reference sequence). In DNA form, the CDR3 reads TGTGCCAGTAGTATAGACCCGGGACAGTTCTATGGCTACACCTTC. As protein: CASSIDPGQFYGYTF. Supplemented by reference TRBV19 and TRBJ1-2, the full variable domain reads DGGITQSPKYLFRKEGQNVTLSCEQNLNHDAMYWYRQDPGQGLRLIYYSQIVNDFQKGDIAEGYSVSREKKESFPLTVTSAQKNPTAFYLCASSIDPGQFYGYTFGSGTRLTVV.

CDR3 sequence: CSTATHRGNPDTQYF. The CDR3 region has the DNA TGCAGCACTGCCACGCACAGGGGAAATCCAGATACGCAGTATTTT. The rearrangement uses TRBV29-1 and TRBJ2-3; 7 nucleotides align to TRBD1. Trimming took 8 bases from V and 4 from J; bases not matched to a gene: 15. The length of the CDR3 is 15 residues. The germline gives CDR1 SQVTM, CDR2 ANQGSEA.

V gene TRBV21-1 combines with J gene TRBJ2-7; the table's D call of TRBD2 was not tested on the DNA. TRBV21-1 is an annotated pseudogene. The CDR3 extends over 16 amino acids. CDR3 nucleotide sequence: TGTGCCAGCAGCAACCTCAAACTAGCGGGAGTCTACGAGCAGTACTTC. This encodes CASSNLKLAGVYEQYF.

The CDR3 reads CASSLRQPPDTQYF. The CDR3 DNA sequence: TGTGCCAGCAGCTTACGACAGCCCCCAGATACGCAGTATTTT. The chain uses TRBV7-3 and TRBJ2-3; D is perhaps TRBD1 (5 bases). Germline V gene lookup returns CDR1 SGHTA and CDR2 FQGTGA. This CDR3 is 14 amino acids long. V was shortened by 2 bases and J by 4 bases, with 10 bases between the two germline ends.

Only a few counts were recorded for this clone. The chain is built from TRBV19 and TRBJ1-1; D ambiguous. This CDR3 has 14 residues. Germline V CDR1 and CDR2: LNHDA, SQIVND (reference sequence). Trimming left V 4 bases short and J 6 bases short, with 15 bases between. CDR3 nucleotides: TGTGCCAGTAGTACCGGGAAGAGTTATCCTGAAGCTTTCTTT. The encoded protein is CASSTGKSYPEAFF.

The CDR3 DNA follows: TGTGCCAGCAGTGACCTGCAGCCGTCCAGCTCTGGAAACACCATATATTTT. Its translation: CASSDLQPSSSGNTIYF. The chain joins TRBV28 to TRBJ1-3; no reliable D call. CDR3 length equals 17 residues. V was trimmed by 5 bases and J by 0 bases, leaving 17 bases between them. The germline V gene encodes CDR1 MDHEN and CDR2 SYDVKM.

The CDR3 DNA follows: TGTGCCAGCAGCTTAGGGGGTTACTATGGCTACACCTTC. This encodes CASSLGGYYGYTF. J is TRBJ1-2 and V is TRBV7-8; D remains unclear. V shed 1 base and J shed 3 bases, with 6 bases lying between them. Germline V lookup: CDR1 SGHVS, CDR2 FQNEAQ. The CDR3 consists of 13 residues. Drawing the rest from reference TRBV7-8 and TRBJ1-2, the complete variable domain is GAGVSQSPRYKVAKRGQDVALRCDPISGHVSLFWYQQALGQGPEFLTYFQNEAQLDKSGLPSDRFFAERPEGSVSTLKIQRTQQEDSAVYLCASSLGGYYGYTFGSGTRLTVV.

As to this clone: The identical CDR3 is also encoded by other nucleotide sequences in the sample. V gene TRBV29-1 combines with J gene TRBJ2-1, with D unresolved. Germline V CDR1 and CDR2: SQVTM, ANQGSEA. V lost 0 bases, J lost 8 bases, and 2 bases lay in between. The CDR3 spans 10 residues. The CDR3, as DNA: TGCAGCGTTGAAGAATATGAGCAGTTCTTC. Its protein product is CSVEEYEQFF.

The chain's CDR3 is CASSPSPARGGIYGYTF. The CDR3 DNA reads TGTGCCAGCTCACCTTCTCCAGCTCGAGGGGGGATCTATGGCTACACCTTC. The chain joins TRBV18 to TRBJ1-2, with D maybe TRBD1 (6 bases). The CDR3 spans 17 residues. Germline V gives CDR1 KGHSH, CDR2 LQKENI. V shed 3 bases and J shed 4 bases, with 21 bases lying between them.

This clone has only a few counts. This chain uses TRBV7-9 with TRBJ2-7, with 9 bases identical to TRBD1. Trimming took 3 bases from V and 3 from J; bases not matched to a gene: 3. Germline V gene sequence: CDR1 SEHNR, CDR2 FQNEAQ (reference sequence). The CDR3 consists of 14 residues. The CDR3 reads CASSLRDRVYEQYF. CDR3 DNA sequence: TGTGCCAGCAGCTTGAGGGACAGGGTCTACGAGCAGTACTTC.

V usage is TRBV11-2 and J usage is TRBJ2-3; D gene ambiguous. Germline V gene lookup returns CDR1 SGHAT and CDR2 FQNNGV. V was trimmed by 2 bases and J by 1 base, leaving 10 bases between them. The CDR3 loop spans 15 amino acids. The CDR3 protein is CASSLNVVRTDTQYF. In DNA form, the CDR3 reads TGTGCCAGCAGCTTAAATGTGGTTCGCACAGATACGCAGTATTTT.

This clone has only a few counts. The V gene is TRBV7-2, the J gene TRBJ2-7; the match to TRBD2 covers 8 bases. This CDR3 region has 13 residues. Trimming removed 4 bases from V and 3 bases from J; junction bases left unmatched: 2. The V gene's germline CDR1 is SGHTA and CDR2 FQGNSA. This chain's CDR3 is CASSWGLVYEQYF. The DNA for the CDR3 is TGTGCCAGCAGCTGGGGACTAGTCTACGAGCAGTACTTC.

The gene calls are TRBV28 and TRBJ1-2; D might be TRBD1 (6 bases). This CDR3 contains 14 residues. The V end was cut by 4 bases, the J end by 4 bases, with 13 bases between. Germline CDR1 and CDR2: MDHEN and SYDVKM. The CDR3 spells CASSYSQGFYGYTF. The CDR3 nucleotides read TGTGCCAGCAGTTACTCACAGGGCTTCTATGGCTACACCTTC.

The chain joins TRBV5-6 to TRBJ2-3; D is undetermined. The V end was cut by 1 base, the J end by 2 bases, with 8 bases between. CDR1 is SGHDT and CDR2 is YYEEEE in the germline V gene. The CDR3 length is 14 residues. CDR3 nucleotide sequence: TGTGCCAGCAGCTTGATGGGGAACACAGATACGCAGTATTTT. This gives the protein CASSLMGNTDTQYF.

This chain uses TRBV28 with TRBJ2-7, with a weak D call TRBD2 (5 bases). This CDR3 is built from 13 residues. The germline CDR1 and CDR2 sequences are MDHEN and SYDVKM. The V and J ends lost 6 bases and 2 bases respectively, with 11 bases between them. In DNA form, the CDR3 reads TGTGCCAGCAGCCTAGCCGTAACCTACGAGCAGTACTTC. It is translated as CASSLAVTYEQYF.